A single T cell receptor (beta chain) is shown here with its context. The sample comes from a study of shared clonotypes between healthy human individuals. This CDR3 has 17 residues. CDR1 SGHAT and CDR2 FQNNGV come from the germline V gene. The V end lost 5 bases, the J end lost 2 bases, and 19 bases lay between the germline ends. The method was immunoSEQ multiplex PCR; TCRdb's version includes in-frame clones alone and lacks a portion of them. The repertoire holds 2 million to 3 million clones, roughly 93% seen once, with about 0.38% in the top ten. Sequenced input: naive CD4+ T cells from PBMCs. Sample subset: CD45RA+ positively selected. The chain has TRBV11-2 and TRBJ2-4; TRBD2 might be the D (6 bases). This clonotype was obtained from a man aged 18 to 30 in good health. Some clones in this sample may be carry-over from other donors' samples. CDR3 sequence reads: CASSPLGGVGTKNIQYF. DNA of the CDR3: TGTGCCAGCAGCCCCTTAGGAGGGGTGGGGACCAAAAACATTCAGTACTTC.